The entry below describes one TCR beta chain. Its antigen is undetermined. Profiling relied on immunoSEQ multiplex PCR, and the TCRdb table lists in-frame clones only, not all of them. The profile shows 2 million to 3 million clones, over 85% of them singletons. Looked up from germline, CDR1 is MGHDK and CDR2 is SYGVNS. The CDR3 is 18 residues long. V shed 8 bases, J shed 4 bases, and the junction held 20 bases outside the gene matches. The sample comes from a study of shared clonotypes between healthy human individuals. Study information: The cohort had two women and a few men, ages 18 to 49.

Regarding the study as a whole: Depth was large, yet rarefaction showed that sorted-subset sequencing was incomplete. Estimated richness values were generally larger in naive subsets than in memory subsets.

The chain employs TRBV25-1 and TRBJ2-7; 10 bases align to TRBD2. Source material: naive CD4+ T cells from PBMCs. The subset here: CD45RA+ positively selected. The clonotype comes from a young man in good health. Some clones in this sample may be carry-over from other donors' samples. The CDR3: CASRFELAGDQTSYEQYF. The CDR3 bases are TGTGCCAGCCGCTTTGAGCTAGCGGGAGATCAGACATCGTACGAGCAGTACTTC.